A single T cell receptor beta chain is shown here with its context. Sequencing used immunoSEQ multiplex PCR; TCRdb keeps in-frame clones, though not all of them. The sample includes about 160,000 clones, roughly nine tenths of them seen just once. This entry comes from a study of control samples from healthy donors and cancer patients. Germline V lookup: CDR1 LNHDA, CDR2 SQIVND (reference sequence). V was clipped by 4 bases and J by 1 base, with 11 bases between them. The CDR3 extends over 15 amino acids. The genes are TRBV19 and TRBJ1-5; tentative D call: TRBD1 (5 bases). Sequencing was performed on blood. The receptor's source is a woman aged 30 to 39 in good health. CDR3 DNA sequence: TGTGCCAGTAGTACAGGGAGTAGGAGCAATCAGCCCCAGCATTTT. Protein sequence: CASSTGSRSNQPQHF.